This is a list of T cell receptor beta chains from one sample in a study of identical twins. In TCRdb, the 5' RACE reads were re-called with MiXCR into one record per CDR3 protein. This sample yields approximately 600,000 distinct CDR3 sequences, of which 9.6% are seen a single time; 2.5% to 3.5% belongs to the top ten. The data were also submitted as part of a second study, on yellow fever vaccine responses in identical twins.

The sequenced sample was PBMCs. These receptors all stem from a woman under 30 in good health. CDR3s include the opening cysteine and the closing phenylalanine or tryptophan. A D gene is named only where the DNA matches it firmly. Clone size, where shown, is once, few, many, or a class for clones that have expanded.

D gene	clone size	V gene	J gene	CDR3 protein	CDR3 DNA
TRBD1	many	TRBV20-1	TRBJ2-1	CSAVEQGWAYNEQFF	TGCAGTGCTGTTGAACAGGGGTGGGCCTACAATGAGCAGTTCTTC
TRBD1	.	TRBV7-6	TRBJ2-7	CASSPGTGIHEQYF	TGTGCCAGCAGCCCCGGGACAGGGATCCACGAGCAGTACTTC
.	many	TRBV12-5	TRBJ1-5	CASGRDTYQPQHF	TGTGCTAGTGGCCGGGACACCTATCAGCCCCAGCATTTT
.	.	TRBV7-2	TRBJ2-1	CASSYRDHYNEQFF	TGTGCCAGCAGCTACCGGGATCACTACAATGAGCAGTTCTTC
.	few	TRBV7-2	TRBJ1-1	CASSRGTPAEAFF	TGTGCCAGCAGCCGCGGGACCCCGGCTGAAGCTTTCTTT
.	few	TRBV7-2	TRBJ2-1	CASSLYSKNEQFF	TGTGCCAGCAGCTTATATTCGAAGAATGAGCAGTTCTTC
.	few	TRBV27	TRBJ2-7	CASSLMGDREQYF	TGTGCCAGCAGTTTAATGGGGGACCGAGAGCAGTACTTC
.	.	TRBV7-8	TRBJ2-6	CASSLVGVSGANVLTF	TGTGCCAGCAGCTTAGTAGGGGTGTCTGGGGCCAACGTCCTGACTTTC
.	.	TRBV4-2	TRBJ1-5	CASSQGVGLQPQHF	TGTGCCAGCAGCCAAGGGGTAGGGCTTCAGCCCCAGCATTTT
.	.	TRBV12-3/TRBV12-4	TRBJ2-2	CASTLVKGKGELFF	TGTGCCAGCACTTTAGTGAAAGGAAAGGGCGAGCTGTTTTTT
.	many	TRBV7-2	TRBJ2-7	CASSLALGGGYEQYF	TGTGCCAGCAGCTTAGCCCTAGGAGGGGGCTACGAGCAGTACTTC
.	many	TRBV5-1	TRBJ2-1	CASTGAAYNEQFF	TGCGCCAGCACAGGGGCCGCCTACAATGAGCAGTTCTTC
.	few	TRBV20-1	TRBJ1-1	CSASEYNRTMNTEAFF	TGCAGTGCTAGCGAATACAACAGGACCATGAACACTGAAGCTTTCTTT
TRBD2	many	TRBV7-2	TRBJ2-3	CASSLDGGASDTQYF	TGTGCCAGCAGCTTAGACGGGGGGGCGTCGGATACGCAGTATTTT
.	.	TRBV5-5	TRBJ1-1	CASSKRGDTEAFF	TGTGCCAGCAGCAAACGGGGGGACACTGAAGCTTTCTTT
.	many	TRBV7-9	TRBJ2-1	CANPQGNEQFF	TGTGCCAACCCACAGGGCAATGAGCAGTTCTTC
.	many	TRBV6-1	TRBJ1-1	CASSIGREQTEAFF	TGTGCCAGCAGTATAGGGAGGGAGCAGACTGAAGCTTTCTTT
.	.	TRBV6-1	TRBJ1-6	CASSESGGGSPLHF	TGTGCCAGCAGTGAATCCGGGGGTGGGTCACCCCTCCACTTT
TRBD1	.	TRBV2	TRBJ2-2	CASSFKTGTNGELFF	TGTGCCAGCAGTTTTAAGACAGGGACAAACGGGGAGCTGTTTTTT
TRBD1	few	TRBV27	TRBJ2-2	CASRTRVKGATGELFF	TGTGCCAGCAGAACACGGGTAAAGGGGGCAACCGGGGAGCTGTTTTTT
.	.	TRBV7-2	TRBJ2-5	CASSLLVSAPGAQYF	TGTGCCAGCAGCTTATTAGTTAGCGCCCCGGGGGCCCAGTACTTC
.	few	TRBV5-6	TRBJ1-6	CASSPGFAGPPLHF	TGTGCCAGCAGTCCCGGCTTCGCTGGTCCACCCCTCCACTTT
TRBD1	.	TRBV20-1	TRBJ2-7	CSARGTALSYEQYF	TGCAGTGCTAGGGGGACAGCACTCTCCTACGAGCAGTACTTC
TRBD2	few	TRBV11-2	TRBJ2-3	CASSLTGGRGDTQYF	TGTGCCAGCAGTCTGACGGGGGGGCGAGGTGATACGCAGTATTTT
.	many	TRBV5-1	TRBJ2-6	CASDQGPLGTIAGANVLTF	TGCGCCAGCGACCAAGGGCCCCTAGGAACGATAGCTGGGGCCAACGTCCTGACTTTC
.	many	TRBV12-5	TRBJ2-1	CASAKSSYNEQFF	TGTGCTAGTGCCAAGAGCTCCTACAATGAGCAGTTCTTC
TRBD2	.	TRBV7-6	TRBJ2-7	CASSSLASGSYEQYF	TGTGCCAGCAGCTCTCTGGCTAGCGGGTCCTACGAGCAGTACTTC
.	.	TRBV29-1	TRBJ2-5	CSVQTGQETQYF	TGCAGCGTACAAACAGGGCAAGAGACCCAGTACTTC
.	.	TRBV7-9	TRBJ2-7	CASSLGMTGFNYEQYF	TGTGCCAGCAGCTTAGGGATGACAGGATTCAACTACGAGCAGTACTTC
TRBD1	.	TRBV15	TRBJ2-7	CATSSRTGDDEQYF	TGTGCCACCAGCAGCCGGACAGGGGACGACGAGCAGTACTTC
.	many	TRBV13	TRBJ1-1	CASSPPRAANTEAFF	TGTGCCAGCAGCCCACCGCGGGCAGCGAACACTGAAGCTTTCTTT
.	few	TRBV25-1	TRBJ2-2	CASSDPSREFTGELFF	TGTGCCAGCAGTGATCCGTCCAGGGAATTCACCGGGGAGCTGTTTTTT
.	many	TRBV3-2	TRBJ2-1	CASSFTGIGGSSYNEQFF	TGTGCCAGCAGCTTTACAGGGATTGGCGGGTCCTCCTACAATGAGCAGTTCTTC
TRBD1	few	TRBV28	TRBJ2-4	CASATGGYGGVGTSKNIQYF	TGTGCCAGCGCAACAGGGGGATATGGCGGGGTGGGCACTTCCAAAAACATTCAGTACTTC
TRBD1	.	TRBV13	TRBJ1-4	CASSHTGATNEKLFF	TGTGCCAGCAGCCACACAGGGGCCACTAATGAAAAACTGTTTTTT
TRBD2	many	TRBV4-3	TRBJ2-2	CASSQGSKGLAGVNTGELFF	TGCGCCAGCAGCCAAGGTAGTAAGGGACTAGCGGGAGTGAACACCGGGGAGCTGTTTTTT
TRBD2	few	TRBV20-1	TRBJ2-3	CSANRAGDITDTQYF	TGCAGTGCTAATCGAGCGGGAGACATCACAGATACGCAGTATTTT
TRBD1	.	TRBV7-2	TRBJ2-7	CASSALDRGFLGF	TGTGCCAGCAGCGCACTGGACAGGGGGTTTTTGGGGTTC
TRBD1	few	TRBV19	TRBJ2-2	CASSRQGENGELFF	TGTGCCAGTAGTAGACAGGGGGAAAACGGGGAGCTGTTTTTT
TRBD2	few	TRBV27	TRBJ2-7	CASSQTGLAGTYEQYF	TGTGCCAGCAGTCAGACGGGACTAGCGGGAACCTACGAGCAGTACTTC
TRBD1	few	TRBV20-1	TRBJ2-7	CSAREGQGTYEQYF	TGCAGTGCTAGAGAGGGACAGGGGACCTACGAGCAGTACTTC
TRBD1	.	TRBV7-2	TRBJ2-2	CASSLLGQGTGELFF	TGTGCCAGCAGCTTACTCGGACAGGGTACCGGGGAGCTGTTTTTT
TRBD1	few	TRBV7-2	TRBJ1-1	CASSLSPETGFGDEAFF	TGTGCCAGCAGCTTATCCCCAGAGACAGGGTTTGGGGATGAAGCTTTCTTT
.	.	TRBV11-2	TRBJ2-5	CASSSPGVAGLQETQYF	TGTGCCAGCAGCTCGCCGGGTGTGGCAGGGCTACAAGAGACCCAGTACTTC
.	.	TRBV10-2	TRBJ2-3	CASSEFRLLTPADTQYF	TGCGCCAGCAGTGAGTTTAGGCTACTCACTCCAGCAGATACGCAGTATTTT
.	many	TRBV7-2	TRBJ1-4	CASSLMKNEKLFF	TGTGCCAGCAGCTTAATGAAGAATGAAAAACTGTTTTTT
TRBD2	few	TRBV5-1	TRBJ2-7	CASSFAGGRSYEQYF	TGCGCCAGCAGCTTCGCGGGGGGCCGCTCCTACGAGCAGTACTTC
TRBD2	.	TRBV29-1	TRBJ2-1	CSTRGGSHEQFF	TGCAGCACCCGGGGAGGGTCCCATGAGCAGTTCTTC
.	.	TRBV20-1	TRBJ1-5	CSARERGVSKQPQHF	TGCAGTGCTAGAGAGAGAGGGGTTTCGAAACAGCCCCAGCATTTT
.	many	TRBV3-1	TRBJ2-1	CASSQGGLRNEQFF	TGTGCCAGCAGCCAAGGGGGTCTGCGAAATGAGCAGTTCTTC
.	few	TRBV7-9	TRBJ2-3	CASSSPVPGQRTDTQYF	TGTGCCAGCAGCTCACCCGTCCCGGGCCAACGCACAGATACGCAGTATTTT
.	.	TRBV20-1	TRBJ2-1	CSVLGERGNEQFF	TGCAGTGTCCTAGGGGAGAGGGGCAATGAGCAGTTCTTC
.	few	TRBV4-3	TRBJ2-7	CASSQDRNRGEQYF	TGCGCCAGCAGCCAAGATAGGAACCGTGGGGAGCAGTACTTC
TRBD1	.	TRBV20-1	TRBJ2-3	CSASWDRVTDTQYF	TGCAGTGCTAGTTGGGACAGGGTCACTGATACGCAGTATTTT
TRBD2	.	TRBV7-9	TRBJ2-1	CASSLLGGSGEQFF	TGTGCCAGCAGCTTATTGGGGGGGTCTGGTGAGCAGTTCTTC